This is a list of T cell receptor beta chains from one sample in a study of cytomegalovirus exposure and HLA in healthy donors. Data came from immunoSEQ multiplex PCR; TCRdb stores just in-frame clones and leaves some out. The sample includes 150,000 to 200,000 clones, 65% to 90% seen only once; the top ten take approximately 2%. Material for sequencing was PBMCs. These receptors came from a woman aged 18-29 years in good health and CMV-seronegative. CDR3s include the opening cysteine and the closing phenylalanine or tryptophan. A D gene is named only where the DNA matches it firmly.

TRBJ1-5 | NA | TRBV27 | TGTGCCAGCAGCAGGGTTAGTGGAAGCAATCAGCCCCAGCATTTT | CASSRVSGSNQPQHF
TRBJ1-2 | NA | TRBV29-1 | TGCAGCGTTCCGGACCCGAACTCAGGGGGCTACACCTTC | CSVPDPNSGGYTF
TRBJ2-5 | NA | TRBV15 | TGTGCCACCGGAGAAGAGACCCAGTACTTC | CATGEETQYF
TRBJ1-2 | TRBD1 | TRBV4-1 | TGCGCCAGCCGCCCTCCGGGACAGGGTAATGGCTACACCTTC | CASRPPGQGNGYTF
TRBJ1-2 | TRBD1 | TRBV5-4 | TGTGCCAGCAGCCCGGACAGGGTGCTCTCCTATGGCTACACCTTC | CASSPDRVLSYGYTF
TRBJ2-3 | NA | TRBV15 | TGTGCCACCAGCACCCAGGCACGTGGAGATACGCAGTATTTT | CATSTQARGDTQYF
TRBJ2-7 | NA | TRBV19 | TGTGCCAGTAGGAGGAGTGGCGAGCAGTACTTC | CASRRSGEQYF
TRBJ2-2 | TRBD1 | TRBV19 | TGTGCCACTTCGCTCGGACAGGGTTTCGGGGAGCTGTTTTTT | CATSLGQGFGELFF
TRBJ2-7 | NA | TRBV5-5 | TGTGCCAGCAGGTCTGTTTCTCACGAGCAGTACTTC | CASRSVSHEQYF
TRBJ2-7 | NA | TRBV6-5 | TGTGCCAGCAGTTTGGAAGAGACTAGCTCCTACGAGCAGTACTTC | CASSLEETSSYEQYF
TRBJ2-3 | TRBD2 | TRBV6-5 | TGTGCCAGCAGGCCTATGATAGCGGGGACGCAGTATTTT | CASRPMIAGTQYF